This T cell receptor (beta chain) was recovered during a study of T-cell reconstitution after alpha-beta-depleted transplantation in children. This clonotype showed up many times. With V trimmed by 1 base and J by 4 bases, 1 base remained unmatched. The CDR3 extends over 14 amino acids. Germline-derived CDR1 and CDR2 are DFQATT and SNEGSKA (reference sequence). It was with unique molecular identifiers that the TCRbeta library was prepared. Each CDR3 protein gets one entry after TCRdb re-called the PCR reads with MiXCR. Of approximately 110,000 distinct CDR3 sequences in the sample, 23% were seen once.

The receptor was isolated from a male patient aged 2-9 years who had a stem cell transplant for chronic granulomatous disease, so the T cells may come from the graft donor. Here the sequenced sample was PBMCs, mostly from graft donor cells, taken 180 days after TCRalphabeta/CD19-depleted stem cell transplant. The chain uses TRBV20-1 and TRBJ2-3; 11 positions agree with TRBD2. CDR3 nucleotide sequence: TGCAGTGCTAGAGTAGCGGGAGGGGCAGATACGCAGTATTTT. It is translated as CSARVAGGADTQYF.